In this sample, the clone carrying this TCR beta chain turned up many times. No antigen is known for it. The source of the sample is a study of Graves' ophthalmopathy and Graves' hyperthyroidism. The study's findings and limits: Blood was where most expanded thyroid clonotypes above 0.001 frequency also turned up.

Only newly diagnosed hyperthyroidism patients aged 18 to 65, with under 2 months' duration, were enrolled. Additional autoimmune diseases, uncontrolled infections, pregnancy or lactation disqualified patients. The sequenced template was RNA, covering the TCR beta CDR3 region. Following a first-round RT-PCR that used HTBI primers, a second-round multiplex PCR was carried out. TCRdb reprocessed the multiplex PCR reads with MiXCR, giving one entry per CDR3 protein. The table has around 1.1 million distinct CDR3 sequences, less than 45% seen once. The trim removed 2 bases at V and 0 bases at J, leaving 9 bases unmatched. Germline V gene data show CDR1 as SEHNR and CDR2 as FQNEAQ (reference sequence). The CDR3 has 18 residues.

Sample: peripheral blood or thyroid tissue (not recorded which). The chain has TRBV7-9 and TRBJ1-1; 10 bases line up with TRBD1. The sequence derives from an adult man with Graves' hyperthyroidism. This CDR3 is CASSLTSGTGDMNTEAFF. CDR3 coding DNA: TGTGCCAGCAGCTTAACATCCGGGACAGGGGATATGAACACTGAAGCTTTCTTT.